This T cell receptor (beta chain) emerged from a study of response to subunit inactivated influenza vaccine. Findings and limits, study-wide: The authors suggested that few new T cells are recruited per seasonal influenza vaccination.

This CDR3 is 14 amino acids long. The germline V gene encodes CDR1 SGHKS and CDR2 YYEKEE (reference sequence). V gave up 2 bases and J gave up 2 bases, with 10 bases separating them. Comment on this clonotype: The target antigen is unknown.

TCRdb passed the RT-PCR reads through MiXCR, listing each CDR3 protein once. The sample has 450,000 to 600,000 distinct CDR3 sequences; less than 10% are singletons. The receptor was isolated from a man in his fifties or sixties who received an inactivated influenza vaccine. This chain links TRBV5-5 with TRBJ1-1; D call uncertain. This sample comprised PBMCs from blood, obtained around 25 months after vaccination. DNA for the CDR3: TGTGCCAGCAGCTTTTCAGGAGCTAACACTGAAGCTTTCTTT. Protein product: CASSFSGANTEAFF.